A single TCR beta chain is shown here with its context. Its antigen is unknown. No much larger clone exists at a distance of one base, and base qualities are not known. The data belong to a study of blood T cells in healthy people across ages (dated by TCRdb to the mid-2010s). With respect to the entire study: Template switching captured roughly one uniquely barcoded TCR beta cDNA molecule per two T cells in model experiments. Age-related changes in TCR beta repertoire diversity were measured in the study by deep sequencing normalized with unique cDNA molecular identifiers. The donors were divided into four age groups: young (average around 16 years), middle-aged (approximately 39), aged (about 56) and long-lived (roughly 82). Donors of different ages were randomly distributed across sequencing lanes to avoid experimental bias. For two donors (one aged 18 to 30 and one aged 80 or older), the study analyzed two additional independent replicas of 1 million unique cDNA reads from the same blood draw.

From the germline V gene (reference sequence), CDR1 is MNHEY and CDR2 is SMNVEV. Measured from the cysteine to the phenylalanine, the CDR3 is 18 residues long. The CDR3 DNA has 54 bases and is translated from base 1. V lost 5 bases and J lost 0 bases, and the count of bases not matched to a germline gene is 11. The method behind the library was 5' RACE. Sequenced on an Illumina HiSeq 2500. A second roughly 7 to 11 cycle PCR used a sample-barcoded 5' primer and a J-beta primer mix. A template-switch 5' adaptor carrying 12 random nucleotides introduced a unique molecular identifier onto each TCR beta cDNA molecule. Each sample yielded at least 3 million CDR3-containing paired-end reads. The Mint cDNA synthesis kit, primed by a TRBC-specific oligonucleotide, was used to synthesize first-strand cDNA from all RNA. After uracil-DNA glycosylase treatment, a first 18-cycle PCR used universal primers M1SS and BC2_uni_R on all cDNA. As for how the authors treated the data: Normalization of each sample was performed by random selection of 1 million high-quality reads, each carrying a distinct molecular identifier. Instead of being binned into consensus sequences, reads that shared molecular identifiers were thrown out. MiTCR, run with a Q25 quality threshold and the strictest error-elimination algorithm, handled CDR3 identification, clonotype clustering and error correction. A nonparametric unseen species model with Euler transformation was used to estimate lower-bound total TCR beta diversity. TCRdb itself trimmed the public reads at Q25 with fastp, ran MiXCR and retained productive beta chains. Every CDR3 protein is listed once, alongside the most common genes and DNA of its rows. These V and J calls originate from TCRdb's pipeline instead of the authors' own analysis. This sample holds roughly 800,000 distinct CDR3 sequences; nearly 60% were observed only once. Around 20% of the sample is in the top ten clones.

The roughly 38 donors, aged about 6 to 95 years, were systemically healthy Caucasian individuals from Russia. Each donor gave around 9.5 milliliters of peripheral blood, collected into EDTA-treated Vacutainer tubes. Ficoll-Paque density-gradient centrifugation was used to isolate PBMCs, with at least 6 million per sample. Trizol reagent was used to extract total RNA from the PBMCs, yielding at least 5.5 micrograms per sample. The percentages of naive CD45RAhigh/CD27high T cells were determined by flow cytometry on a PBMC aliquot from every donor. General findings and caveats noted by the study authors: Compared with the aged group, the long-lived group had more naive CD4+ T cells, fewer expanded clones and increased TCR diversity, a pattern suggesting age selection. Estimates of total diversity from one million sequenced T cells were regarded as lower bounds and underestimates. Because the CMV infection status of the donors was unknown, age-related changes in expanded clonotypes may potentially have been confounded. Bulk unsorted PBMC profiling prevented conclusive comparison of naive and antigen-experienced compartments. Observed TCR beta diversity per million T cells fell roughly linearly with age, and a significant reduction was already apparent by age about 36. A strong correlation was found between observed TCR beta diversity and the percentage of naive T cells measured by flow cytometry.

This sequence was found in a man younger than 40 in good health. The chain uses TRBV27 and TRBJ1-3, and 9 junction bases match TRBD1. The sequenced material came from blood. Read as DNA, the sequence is TGTGCCAGCAGTCCCCTACAGGGGGCCGGGAGCTCTGGAAACACCATATATTTT. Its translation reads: CASSPLQGAGSSGNTIYF.